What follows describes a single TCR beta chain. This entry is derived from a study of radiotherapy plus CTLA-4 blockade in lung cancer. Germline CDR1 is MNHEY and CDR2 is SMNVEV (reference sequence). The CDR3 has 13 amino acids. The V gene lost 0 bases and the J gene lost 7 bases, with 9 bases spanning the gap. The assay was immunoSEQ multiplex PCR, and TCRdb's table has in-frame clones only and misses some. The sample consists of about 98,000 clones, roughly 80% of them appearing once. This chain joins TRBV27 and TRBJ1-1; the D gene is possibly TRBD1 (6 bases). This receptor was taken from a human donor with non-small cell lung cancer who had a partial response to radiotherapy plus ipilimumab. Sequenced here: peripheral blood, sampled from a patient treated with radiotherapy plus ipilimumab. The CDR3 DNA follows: TGTGCCAGCAGTTTATCCGGACAGCTTGAAGCTTTCTTT. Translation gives CASSLSGQLEAFF.